These 28 T cell receptor beta chains share one sample of origin, sequenced in a study of cytomegalovirus exposure and HLA in healthy donors (dated by TCRdb to 2017 to 2019). Receptors were amplified or captured by the immunoSEQ multiplex PCR assay. TCRdb limited this immuneACCESS table to in-frame rearrangements with V and J called. A share of clones is missing; checked studies link under half to unresolved V genes, and the rest is unexplained. This sample is represented by some 350,000 clones; about nine tenths of them were singletons. The ten largest clones add up to about 1% of the sample. The specimen sequenced was PBMCs. The receptors derive from a woman aged 25 to 45 in good health and CMV-seropositive.

This clone showed up just once. The chain employs TRBV30 and TRBJ2-5; weak D call: TRBD2 (6 bases). V dropped 5 bases and J dropped 0 bases, with 10 bases sitting between them. Per germline, CDR1 GTSNPN and CDR2 SVGIG (reference sequence). The CDR3 is 13 residues long. DNA of the CDR3: TGTGCCTGGTCCCGGGACTACCAAGAGACCCAGTACTTC. Residues: CAWSRDYQETQYF.

The rearrangement joins TRBV5-1 to TRBJ1-1, with no clear D. Trimming took off 1 base at V and 1 base at J, with 8 bases between the two ends. Germline V lookup: CDR1 SGHRS, CDR2 YFSETQ. The CDR3 spans 14 residues. The CDR3 region has the DNA TGCGCCAGCAGCTTGTTATCGGCGAACACTGAAGCTTTCTTT. It specifies CASSLLSANTEAFF. The variable domain in full, completed from reference TRBV5-1 and TRBJ1-1, reads KAGVTQTPRYLIKTRGQQVTLSCSPISGHRSVSWYQQTPGQGLQFLFEYFSETQRNKGNFPGRFSGRQFSNSRSEMNVSTLELGDSALYLCASSLLSANTEAFFGQGTRLTVV.

Concerning this clone itself: Germline and junction disagree at one end, which may indicate a read error. The chain links TRBV7-2 to TRBJ2-6, with a weak D call TRBD2 (5 bases). The CDR3 covers 14 residues. Germline CDR1 and CDR2: SGHTA and FQGNSA. DNA of the CDR3: TGTGCCAGCAGCCTAGCTGCTGGGGCCAACGTCCTGACTTTC. Residues: CASSLAAGANVLTF. The whole variable domain, filled in from reference TRBV7-2 and TRBJ2-6, reads GAGVSQSPSNKVTEKGKDVELRCDPISGHTALYWYRQSLGQGLEFLIYFQGNSAPDKSGLPSDRFSAERTGGSVSTLTIQRTQQEDSAVYLCASSLAAGANVLTFGAGSRLTVL.

V gene TRBV29-1 combines with J gene TRBJ2-7; 11 bases map to TRBD2. The CDR3 is made up of 14 amino acids. With V trimmed by 5 bases and J by 4 bases, 7 bases remained unmatched. CDR1 is SQVTM, CDR2 ANQGSEA, per germline. The CDR3: CSVQRTSGLYEQYF. The CDR3 DNA is TGCAGCGTTCAGCGGACTAGCGGGCTATACGAGCAGTACTTC.

V usage is TRBV11-2 and J usage is TRBJ1-1; 8 bases map to TRBD1. The germline V gene encodes CDR1 SGHAT and CDR2 FQNNGV. V lost 5 bases, J lost 7 bases, and 3 bases stayed unmatched. This CDR3 has 12 amino acids. The CDR3 DNA reads as TGTGCCAGCAGCCGAGGACAGGGTGAAGCTTTCTTT. Its protein product is CASSRGQGEAFF.

The chain employs TRBV7-2 and TRBJ2-3, with 8 bases lining up with TRBD1. The CDR3 runs to 16 residues. V shed 2 bases, J shed 6 bases, and the junction held 10 bases outside the gene matches. Germline assignment: CDR1 SGHTA and CDR2 FQGNSA. The CDR3: CASSLQGALLRDTQYF. DNA of the CDR3: TGTGCCAGCAGCTTACAGGGGGCCCTACTCAGGGATACGCAGTATTTT.

This chain uses TRBV28 with TRBJ2-1; D remains ambiguous. Trimming left V 6 bases short and J 9 bases short, with 15 bases between. The CDR3 length is 13 residues. Germline values: CDR1 MDHEN, CDR2 SYDVKM. The CDR3 sequence: CASRHTQGGEQFF. DNA for the CDR3: TGTGCCAGCAGGCATACTCAAGGTGGTGAGCAGTTCTTC.

J is TRBJ2-2 and V is TRBV19; perhaps TRBD2 as D (6 bases). The V gene lost 6 bases and the J gene lost 0 bases, with 11 bases spanning the gap. Per the germline V gene, CDR1 is LNHDA and CDR2 is SQIVND (reference sequence). The CDR3 is 15 residues long. As DNA, the CDR3 is TGTGCCAGTAGGGCGGGGTTAACGAACACCGGGGAGCTGTTTTTT. This codes for CASRAGLTNTGELFF.

V is TRBV28 and J is TRBJ1-2; D is unclear. Germline CDR1 reads MDHEN; CDR2 reads SYDVKM. V was shortened by 2 bases and J by 2 bases, with 6 bases between the two germline ends. The CDR3 runs to 13 residues. The chain's CDR3 is CASSLKLNYGYTF. The DNA for the CDR3 is TGTGCCAGCAGTTTAAAACTCAACTATGGCTACACCTTC.

The V and J genes are TRBV6-5 and TRBJ1-2; D gene uncertain. Per germline, CDR1 MNHEY and CDR2 SVGAGI. The length of the CDR3 is 14 residues. Trimming pared 0 bases from V and 2 bases from J, leaving 7 bases between. The CDR3 spells CASSYSRDNYGYTF. The CDR3 DNA sequence: TGTGCCAGCAGTTACTCGAGAGACAACTATGGCTACACCTTC.

The V call is TRBV28, the J call TRBJ2-5; 9 nucleotides align to TRBD1. CDR1 is MDHEN, CDR2 SYDVKM, per germline. V gave up 2 bases and J gave up 5 bases; unmatched junction bases: 9. CDR3 length: 16 residues. The CDR3 DNA is TGTGCCAGCAGTTTAGACAGGGGGGCTAGCAGTGAGACCCAGTACTTC. Its translation is CASSLDRGASSETQYF.

The chain recombines TRBV2 with TRBJ2-5; possibly TRBD2 for D (6 bases). The V gene's germline CDR1 is SNHLY and CDR2 FYNNEI. V was trimmed by 8 bases and J by 7 bases, leaving 20 bases between them. The CDR3 runs 14 residues. The CDR3 sequence: CASLDPLQEGTQYF. CDR3 nucleotide sequence: TGTGCCAGCTTGGACCCCTTACAGGAGGGGACCCAGTACTTC.

The chain links TRBV6-5 to TRBJ1-1; no clear D gene. This CDR3 is built from 14 residues. Germline CDR1 MNHEY, CDR2 SVGAGI. Trimming pared 0 bases from V and 0 bases from J, leaving 5 bases between. For the CDR3, the DNA is TGTGCCAGCAGTTACTCGACTCTGAACACTGAAGCTTTCTTT. It codes for CASSYSTLNTEAFF.

The V call is TRBV19, the J call TRBJ1-5; TRBD1 is a possible D gene (5 bases). This CDR3 spans 15 amino acids. Germline CDR1 reads LNHDA; CDR2 reads SQIVND (reference sequence). Deletions cut 4 bases from V and 4 bases from J, with 14 bases between. The DNA for the CDR3 is TGTGCCAGTAGTAGCACCCGGGACCTTAATCAGCCCCAGCATTTT. Its translation is CASSSTRDLNQPQHF.

The V gene is TRBV25-1, the J gene TRBJ2-2; 11 nucleotides align to TRBD1. V was clipped by 4 bases and J by 6 bases; unmatched bases: 4. The CDR3 is 15 amino acids. CDR1 and CDR2 from the germline V gene are MGHDK and SYGVNS. The CDR3 DNA reads TGTGCCAGCAGTGCCCGGACAGGGGGCCCCGGGGAGCTGTTTTTT. This encodes CASSARTGGPGELFF.

This clone was detected only once. The gene calls are TRBV28 and TRBJ1-1; D is ambiguous. This CDR3 comprises 14 residues. Germline V gene lookup returns CDR1 MDHEN and CDR2 SYDVKM. Trimming pared 11 bases from V and 5 bases from J, leaving 21 bases between. The CDR3 DNA sequence: TGTGCCGGGTCTTCCCCCGACTGGGGAACTGAAGCTTTCTTT. This encodes CAGSSPDWGTEAFF.

This sequence joins TRBV30 and TRBJ1-1; 8 bases match TRBD1. CDR1 GTSNPN and CDR2 SVGIG come from the germline V gene (reference sequence). The CDR3 contains 13 residues. The trim removed 4 bases at V and 3 bases at J, leaving 4 bases unmatched. The CDR3 coding sequence is TGTGCCTGGACCGACAGGGGTGACACTGAAGCTTTCTTT. As protein: CAWTDRGDTEAFF.

J is TRBJ2-3 and V is TRBV19; no clear D gene. CDR1 is LNHDA and CDR2 is SQIVND in the germline V gene (reference sequence). The V gene lost 1 base and the J gene lost 1 base, with 6 bases spanning the gap. The CDR3 is 14 residues long. The CDR3 sequence is CASSIGGGTDTQYF. The CDR3 coding sequence is TGTGCCAGTAGTATAGGAGGCGGCACAGATACGCAGTATTTT.

CDR3 in amino acids: CARRDSYGYTF. The CDR3, as DNA: TGTGCCAGACGGGACAGCTATGGCTACACCTTC. The V call is TRBV2, the J call TRBJ1-2; 7 nucleotides match TRBD1. J lost 4 bases, V lost 9 bases, and 2 bases had no gene match. This CDR3 spans 11 amino acids. Germline values: CDR1 SNHLY, CDR2 FYNNEI.

In nucleotides, the CDR3 is TGTGCCAGCAGCTTAGATTTCCGGGGGGCGAACACCGGGGAGCTGTTTTTT. Its translation: CASSLDFRGANTGELFF. V and J are TRBV11-2 and TRBJ2-2; 7 bases fit TRBD2. The CDR3 has 17 amino acids. The germline CDR1 and CDR2 sequences are SGHAT and FQNNGV. Trimming at V came to 0 bases and at J to 0 bases, leaving 4 bases not matched to a gene.

CDR3 sequence: CASSFAHYSTDTQYF. The DNA of the CDR3 is TGTGCCAGCAGTTTCGCCCACTACAGCACAGATACGCAGTATTTT. This chain uses TRBV6-6 with TRBJ2-3; D is unresolved. Germline-derived CDR1 and CDR2 are MNHNY and SVGAGI (reference sequence). V gave up 4 bases and J gave up 0 bases, with 11 bases separating them. This CDR3 has 15 residues.

Details on this clone: One end of the junction does not line up with germline, which may come from a read error. The V gene is TRBV5-1, the J gene TRBJ2-3; D gene ambiguous. The germline gives CDR1 SGHRS, CDR2 YFSETQ. The CDR3 has 13 amino acids. CDR3 loop: CASSLVSIDTQYF. CDR3 DNA: TGCGCCAGCAGCTTGGTCAGCATAGATACGCAGTATTTT.

The chain uses TRBV30 and TRBJ2-7, with 8 bases aligning to TRBD1. The CDR3 contains 15 residues. Losses at the gene ends were 4 bases for V and 5 bases for J; bases not matched to a gene: 13. Per the germline V gene, CDR1 is GTSNPN and CDR2 is SVGIG (reference sequence). The CDR3 here is CAWTDRDRSMNEQYF. The CDR3 bases are TGTGCCTGGACGGACAGGGACCGCTCGATGAACGAGCAGTACTTC.

This clone appeared a few times. The V gene is TRBV6-1, the J gene TRBJ2-7; D tentatively fits TRBD1 or TRBD2 (6 bases each). The CDR3 has 15 residues. Trimming removed 2 bases from V and 4 bases from J, with 15 bases in between. The germline V gene has CDR1 MNHNS and CDR2 SASEGT. CDR3 DNA sequence: TGTGCCAGCAGTGAACTAAGGGGGGTTGGATACGAGCAGTACTTC. Translated, it gives CASSELRGVGYEQYF.

The chain links TRBV28 to TRBJ2-7; 9 nucleotides agree with TRBD2. Germline CDR1 and CDR2: MDHEN and SYDVKM. The V segment lost 6 bases and the J segment 2 bases; nucleotides outside the gene matches: 14. This CDR3 has 17 residues. Here the CDR3 DNA reads TGTGCCAGCAGCTTACGTAGCGGGAGTATAAGCCCCTACGAGCAGTACTTC. Protein: CASSLRSGSISPYEQYF. The full variable domain, with the rest looked up from reference TRBV28 and TRBJ2-7, is DVKVTQSSRYLVKRTGEKVFLECVQDMDHENMFWYRQDPGLGLRLIYFSYDVKMKEKGDIPEGYSVSREKKERFSLILESASTNQTSMYLCASSLRSGSISPYEQYFGPGTRLTVT.

This clone was found once. V usage is TRBV27 and J usage is TRBJ2-7; 8 nucleotides line up with TRBD1. CDR1 is MNHEY and CDR2 is SMNVEV in the germline V gene (reference sequence). V lost 3 bases, J lost 3 bases, and 7 bases stayed unmatched. This CDR3 is built from 15 residues. The CDR3: CASSLAGTGFYEQYF. Written as DNA, the CDR3 is TGTGCCAGCAGTTTGGCCGGGACAGGATTCTACGAGCAGTACTTC.

The V and J genes are TRBV27 and TRBJ2-3, with 8 positions matching TRBD2. Looked up from germline, CDR1 is MNHEY and CDR2 is SMNVEV (reference sequence). The J segment lost 4 bases and the V segment lost 0 bases, leaving 12 bases of the junction unmatched. This CDR3 has 18 amino acids. This CDR3 reads CASSLSWAGGGSSDTQYF. The CDR3 DNA reads as TGTGCCAGCAGTTTATCCTGGGCGGGGGGTGGTTCTTCAGATACGCAGTATTTT.

This chain connects TRBV6-5 to TRBJ1-5; TRBD1 agrees at 7 bases. The junction had 13 bases not matched to a gene; V was cut back by 6 bases and J by 11 bases. Germline assignment: CDR1 MNHEY and CDR2 SVGAGI. The length of the CDR3 is 14 residues. CDR3 sequence reads: CASSPTIEQGSQHF. CDR3 nucleotides: TGTGCCAGCAGCCCAACTATCGAACAGGGGTCCCAGCATTTT.